This T cell receptor beta chain is drawn from a study of CD8+CD57+ T cells in acquired aplastic anemia. On the study more broadly: DNA recovered from sorted CD4+ and CD8+ cells had a mean of about 3.5 ug.

Study outcomes and limitations: No significant difference in CD8+ Simpson's diversity was found between patients and controls. Both patients and controls carried the same twenty-nine CD8+ CDR3 sequences.

CDR1 and CDR2 from the germline V gene are SGHRS and YFSETQ. CDR3 size: 16 residues. V lost 3 bases, J lost 3 bases, and 17 bases lay in between. Patients chosen for sequencing had shown CD8+CD57+ cell expansion by flow cytometry. The table lists this clonotype with many counts. Its matching antigen is unknown. Template material for TCR beta VDJ and CDR3 profiling consisted of genomic DNA. One entry per CDR3 protein results from TCRdb running MiXCR on the reads. The sample holds approximately 190,000 distinct CDR3 sequences; 40% to 55% are singletons and the top ten take approximately 9.7%. The genes are TRBV5-1 and TRBJ2-3, with TRBD2 as a possible D gene (7 bases). The sequence was collected from a human donor with aplastic anemia. Sequenced input: sorted CD4+, CD8+, or CD8+CD57+ T cells (not recorded which) from PBMCs. This CDR3 reads CASSSGMRGQTDTQYF. CDR3 DNA: TGCGCCAGCAGCTCTGGGATGCGGGGGCAGACAGATACGCAGTATTTT.